The sequence of this TCR beta chain was determined in a study of vaccination effects on CD4 cells after COVID-19 (dated by TCRdb to 2022 to 2024). General notes on the study: In the ViraFEST assay, PBMC were stimulated with viral peptide pools, and TCR sequencing was then used to find antigen-specific CD4+ T cell clonotypes based on their expansion. Two doses of either the BNT162b2 or the mRNA-1273 mRNA SARS-CoV-2 vaccine were administered to participants. SARS-CoV-2 spike-specific CD4+ TCR repertoires from before and after mRNA vaccination were compared in COVID-19 convalescent patients and in infection-naive vaccine recipients. Cultures from other donors in the study were sequenced using the Oncomine TCR Beta short-read assay on an Illumina iSeq 100. Over 1.5 million PBMC per well were cultured with approximately 10 ug/ml peptides in IMDM containing around 5.3% human AB serum, approximately 9.9 IU/ml IL-2 and gentamicin. In a couple of convalescent patients, pre-vaccine samples were collected 16 days and one week ahead of the first dose, 142 and 148 days after COVID-19 diagnosis. The full study included 10 COVID-19 convalescent patients and several SARS-CoV-2-naive healthy vaccine recipients. What the authors observed across the whole study: At late post-vaccination timepoints, both infection-induced and vaccine-induced clones showed marked clonal contraction, consistent with waning T cell responses. In convalescent patients, the post-vaccine spike-reactive repertoire was composed mainly of new vaccine-induced clones that were largely distinct from infection-induced clones. Limitations of the study were the small number of convalescent patients and the absence of early post-infection timepoints.

Libraries were made using the immunoSEQ multiplex PCR assay. DNA from the cultured and isolated CD4+ T cells underwent TCR beta CDR3 sequencing. The source study handled its data this way. The analysis removed non-productive TCR sequences, trimmed reads to the CDR3 region, and retained only CDR3s that were 7 or more amino acids long. The MANAFEST web app was used to identify antigen-specific clonotypes by comparing expansion in peptide wells with expansion in reference cultures. Positive clones required FDR<0.05 expansion versus reference and all other wells, odds ratio above 5, and frequency above 0.1% in two replicate wells. Cross-reactive clonotypes were defined as significantly expanded in SARS-CoV-2 spike wells and in at least one common cold coronavirus spike condition. CDR3 similarity was assessed by Levenshtein distance using the stringdist R package, and unrooted trees were constructed with ape in R 3.6.1. Held by TCRdb, this immuneACCESS table contains in-frame sequences only and omits some clones. Under half of the omission traces to an unresolved V gene where checked; the cause of the rest is unknown. V, J and clone size were drawn from that table, and D and trimming were deduced from the DNA. This sample comprises about 51,000 clones, approximately 74% of them detected only once. The ten largest clones add up to roughly 8.6% of the sample.

The CDR3 contains 12 residues, cysteine and phenylalanine counted. The read is trimmed to its CDR3 DNA, 36 bases read in frame from base 1. Deletion took 0 bases off V and 4 bases off J, with a span of 4 bases between the germline ends. The germline V gene sets CDR1 to SGHRS and CDR2 to YFSETQ. After about 10 days of culture, CD4+ T cells were isolated with the EasySep CD4+ T cell isolation kit. PCR-confirmed SARS-CoV-2 infection had occurred in convalescent patients between March and December 2020, before the Alpha, Beta and Delta variants emerged in the United States. Half of the culture medium was replaced with fresh IL-2-containing medium on days 3 and 7. Unless noted otherwise, every peptide stimulation condition was grown in triplicate wells. PBMC were separated from whole blood using Ficoll-Paque Plus gradient centrifugation and were then either cryopreserved at -140C or used fresh. The QIAamp micro DNA kit was used to extract genomic DNA from the cultured CD4+ T cells.

Note on this clone: It lacks a known antigen. No clone much larger than this one lies a single base away; base qualities are absent.

The V gene is TRBV5-1 and the J gene is TRBJ2-5; the D gene is unclear. This TCR came from a human donor who had a prior SARS-CoV-2 infection. Source: CD4+ T cells from PBMCs cultured without peptide, taken before COVID-19 vaccination. The DNA sequence is as follows: TGCGCCAGCAGCTTGGTTTCAGAGACCCAGTACTTC. Translated, it gives CASSLVSETQYF. When the CDR3 is completed using the reference TRBV5-1 and TRBJ2-5 genes on either side, the full variable domain is KAGVTQTPRYLIKTRGQQVTLSCSPISGHRSVSWYQQTPGQGLQFLFEYFSETQRNKGNFPGRFSGRQFSNSRSEMNVSTLELGDSALYLCASSLVSETQYFGPGTRLLVL.